This T cell receptor beta chain was retrieved from a study of tumor-infiltrating lymphocytes in primary liver carcinoma. Findings of the study overall: It was in tumors, not blood, that the top-250-clone fraction was significantly higher (p = 0.039). Bulk unsorted samples prevented comparison of CD4+ and CD8+ repertoires.

Blood RNA came from unsorted whole blood; germline DNA was also extracted. Collection of four milliliters of peripheral blood took place before surgery. Using a constant-region primer together with ProtoScript II reverse transcriptase, TCR beta cDNA was made from roughly 500 ng of total RNA. Three rounds of nested multiplex PCR with slightly modified ARM-PCR produced TCR beta libraries. Each of the first two PCR rounds ran nine to ten cycles with TRBV1-TRBV30 forward and C-beta reverse primers. Using its own MiXCR run on the multiplex PCR reads, TCRdb lists one record per CDR3 protein. The sample holds a few hundred thousand distinct CDR3 sequences, 50% to 75% seen once. Concerning this clonotype itself: As yet, its antigen is unknown. At one of its ends the junction is not consistent with the germline gene, which may arise from a read error.

There are 14 residues in the CDR3. CDR1 SGHDT and CDR2 YYEEEE come from the germline V gene. The chain recombines TRBV5-6 with TRBJ2-2; D is perhaps TRBD2 (6 bases). The sequencing sample was made of peripheral blood. This TCR came from a woman between 25 and 40 years old with primary liver carcinoma and hepatitis B virus infection. As DNA, the CDR3 is TGTGCCAGCAGCTTGGGGGTAAACACCGGGGGGCTGTTTTTT. Its protein is CASSLGVNTGGLFF.